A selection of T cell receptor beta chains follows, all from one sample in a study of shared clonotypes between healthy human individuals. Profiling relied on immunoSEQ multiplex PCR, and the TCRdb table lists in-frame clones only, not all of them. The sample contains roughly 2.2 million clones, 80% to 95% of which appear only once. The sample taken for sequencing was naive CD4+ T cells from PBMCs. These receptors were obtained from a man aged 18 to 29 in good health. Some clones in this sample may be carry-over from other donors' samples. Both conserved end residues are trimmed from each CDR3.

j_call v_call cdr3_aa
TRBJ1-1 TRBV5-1 ASRSDRSRNTEAF
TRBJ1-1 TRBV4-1 ASSQDWGADTEAF
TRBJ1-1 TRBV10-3 AISSKGTEAF
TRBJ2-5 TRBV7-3 ASSFYPSGIETQY
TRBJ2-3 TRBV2 ASSGTMLSTDTQY
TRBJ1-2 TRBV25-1 ASSELRENYGYT
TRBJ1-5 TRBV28 ASSLGGANQPQH
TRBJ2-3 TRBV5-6 ASSLGAATDTQY
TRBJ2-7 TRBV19 ASSTYGPEQY
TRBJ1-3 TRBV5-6 ASSLATRVGTIY
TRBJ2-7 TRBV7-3 ASSLTGRTGIYEQY
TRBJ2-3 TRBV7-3 ASSRGTGSDTQY
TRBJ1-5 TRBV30 AWSVSGVQPQH
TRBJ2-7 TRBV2 ASLPREGSSYEQY
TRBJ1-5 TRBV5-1 ASSFEGGYDQPQH
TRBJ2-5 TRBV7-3 ASSSGPGVETQY
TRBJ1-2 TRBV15 ATSRDLVERAGYT
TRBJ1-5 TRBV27 ASSFGGSNQPQH
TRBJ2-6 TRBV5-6 ASSLVGVSSGANVLT
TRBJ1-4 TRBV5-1 ASSLATGINEKLF
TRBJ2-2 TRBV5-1 ASSLLTSGTGELF
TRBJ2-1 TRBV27 ASSLSFSRLTPYNEQF
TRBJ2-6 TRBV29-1 SALSGANVLT
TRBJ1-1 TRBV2 ASSEAHPRGGRNTEAF
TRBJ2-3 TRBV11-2 ASSRTTGLAGRTDTQY
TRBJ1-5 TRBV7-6 ASSLVSSEAPQH
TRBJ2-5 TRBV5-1 ASSLEQGAAQY
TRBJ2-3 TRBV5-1 ASSWGTDPSPQY
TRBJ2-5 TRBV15 ATSVRGPETQY
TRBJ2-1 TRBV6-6 ASRYLAGSSYNEQF
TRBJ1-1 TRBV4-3 ASGDRGGTEAF
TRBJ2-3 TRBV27 ASSLKGYLITDTQY
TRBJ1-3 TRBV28 ASAPTGAAYLGNTIY
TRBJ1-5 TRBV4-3 ASSQDDATPQH
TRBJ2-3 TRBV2 ASSVGSGNTDTQY
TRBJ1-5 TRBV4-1 ASSQTVVTLNQPQH
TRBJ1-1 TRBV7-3 ASSPTGGKEAF
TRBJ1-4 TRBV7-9 ASSLGASNEKLF